This is a list of T cell receptor beta chains from one sample in a study of blood T cell repertoires in COVID-19. The assay was immunoSEQ multiplex PCR, and TCRdb's table has in-frame clones only and misses some. Of about 160,000 clones listed, roughly 90% are singletons. The specimen sequenced was peripheral blood. Source of these receptors: a man aged 25 to 40 with COVID-19, enrolled during active disease. The CDR3 runs from the conserved cysteine through the conserved F or W. Fields, in order: D gene, clone size, V gene, J gene, CDR3 length, CDR3 protein, CDR3 DNA. The D gene is left open where the match is weak. Expanded clones get a size class; other rows say once, few or many, or leave the size out.

>NA|NA|TRBV18|TRBJ2-6|19
CASSPLRQGRGFGANVLTF
TGTGCCAGCTCACCACTAAGACAGGGGAGGGGTTTTGGGGCCAACGTCCTGACTTTC
>TRBD1|NA|TRBV29-1|TRBJ2-4|15
CSVQQGARAKNIQYF
TGCAGCGTACAACAGGGGGCGAGGGCCAAAAACATTCAGTACTTC
>NA|NA|TRBV20-1|TRBJ2-1|13
CSASAGYDNEQFF
TGCAGTGCTAGTGCGGGATACGACAATGAGCAGTTCTTC
>NA|once|TRBV5-1|TRBJ2-3|16
CASSSGASGTGDTQYF
TGCGCCAGCAGCTCTGGTGCCTCTGGCACAGGTGATACGCAGTATTTT
>TRBD1|NA|TRBV24-1|TRBJ1-2|15
CATSDPDRVNYGYTF
TGTGCCACCAGTGACCCCGACAGGGTGAACTATGGCTACACCTTC
>TRBD1|NA|TRBV3-1/TRBV3-2|TRBJ2-1|14
CASSRPGQRSEQFF
TGTGCCAGCAGCCGTCCGGGACAGAGGAGTGAGCAGTTCTTC
>TRBD1|NA|TRBV6-1|TRBJ1-5|18
CASSEWYLGTGGNQPQHF
TGTGCCAGCAGTGAGTGGTACCTAGGGACAGGCGGCAATCAGCCCCAGCATTTT
>NA|once|TRBV18|TRBJ1-5|15
CASSAGTNSNQPQHF
TGTGCCAGCTCGGCAGGGACTAATAGCAATCAGCCCCAGCATTTT
>NA|NA|TRBV7-2|TRBJ1-1|14
CASSLVRPPTEAFF
TGTGCCAGCAGCTTGGTCAGGCCCCCAACTGAAGCTTTCTTT
>TRBD2|NA|TRBV5-1|TRBJ2-7|17
CASSFLPGLAGLYEQYF
TGCGCCAGCAGCTTTCTGCCGGGACTAGCGGGACTCTACGAGCAGTACTTC
>NA|once|TRBV27|TRBJ2-7|13
CASSFLYRYEQYF
TGTGCCAGCAGTTTCCTTTATCGCTACGAGCAGTACTTC
>TRBD1|NA|TRBV4-3|TRBJ1-2|15
CASSQDLPGGYGYTF
TGCGCCAGCAGCCAAGATTTGCCAGGGGGCTATGGCTACACCTTC
>TRBD1|NA|TRBV19|TRBJ2-2|16
CASSAYRGLISGELFF
TGTGCCAGTAGTGCCTACAGGGGGCTTATCTCGGGGGAGCTGTTTTTT
>NA|NA|TRBV12-3/TRBV12-4|TRBJ1-1|13
CASSSWLGVEAFF
TGTGCCAGCAGTTCCTGGCTTGGAGTAGAAGCTTTCTTT
>TRBD1|few|TRBV18|TRBJ1-3|17
CASSPASRDSTGNTIYF
TGTGCCAGCTCACCGGCATCCCGGGACAGTACTGGAAACACCATATATTTT
>TRBD2|NA|TRBV4-2|TRBJ2-5|16
CASSRSSGGQQETQYF
TGTGCCAGCAGCCGATCTAGCGGGGGGCAACAAGAGACCCAGTACTTC
>NA|NA|TRBV10-3|TRBJ2-7|14
CAISETRLSYEQYF
TGTGCCATCAGTGAGACCAGGCTCTCCTACGAGCAGTACTTC
>TRBD1|NA|TRBV7-2|TRBJ2-7|15
CASSLTRDRVYEQYF
TGTGCCAGCAGCTTAACCCGGGACAGGGTCTACGAGCAGTACTTC
>NA|NA|TRBV9|TRBJ1-2|15
CASSVQGTANYGYTF
TGTGCCAGCAGCGTGCAGGGTACGGCTAACTATGGCTACACCTTC
>TRBD1|NA|TRBV7-8|TRBJ1-6|17
CASSFRTGGDYNSPLHF
TGTGCCAGCAGCTTTCGTACAGGGGGGGATTATAATTCACCCCTCCACTTT
>TRBD2|NA|TRBV29-1|TRBJ2-1|15
CSVPGQQRTSGEQFF
TGCAGCGTTCCTGGACAGCAAAGGACTAGCGGTGAGCAGTTCTTC
>NA|NA|TRBV18|TRBJ2-7|13
CASSPRDTYEQYF
TGTGCCAGCTCACCCCGGGACACCTACGAGCAGTACTTC
>TRBD1|once|TRBV19|TRBJ2-7|16
CASSIDRDSYGYEQYF
TGTGCCAGTAGTATAGATCGGGACAGCTACGGCTACGAGCAGTACTTC
>TRBD2|once|TRBV5-6|TRBJ2-3|18
CASSSYGLAGGSTDTQYF
TGTGCCAGCAGTTCATATGGACTAGCGGGGGGGAGCACAGATACGCAGTATTTT
>TRBD2|NA|TRBV18|TRBJ2-7|19
CASSPRRLAGGSGSYEQYF
TGTGCCAGCTCACCTAGGCGACTAGCGGGTGGGTCGGGCTCCTACGAGCAGTACTTC